Each of the 25 T cell receptor beta chains below was sequenced from the same sample in a study of control samples from healthy donors and cancer patients. The method was immunoSEQ multiplex PCR; TCRdb's version includes in-frame clones alone and lacks a portion of them. The sample holds around 190,000 clones; around 89% are singletons and the top ten take approximately 1.5%. Sequenced input: blood. These receptors came from a woman in her forties or fifties in good health.

The rearrangement uses TRBV10-2 and TRBJ2-7; D is tentatively TRBD1 or TRBD2 (5 bases each). V was clipped by 0 bases and J by 0 bases, with 9 bases between them. Germline values: CDR1 WSHSY, CDR2 SAAADI. This CDR3 is 15 amino acids long. DNA of the CDR3: TGCGCCAGCAGTGAGTCGCCAGGGAGCTCCTACGAGCAGTACTTC. Protein sequence: CASSESPGSSYEQYF.

In nucleotides, the CDR3 is TGTGCCAGCAGCCAAGTTGCCTATGGCTACACCTTC. Encoded protein: CASSQVAYGYTF. The genes are TRBV3-1 (or the pseudogene TRBV3-2) and TRBJ1-2; D remains ambiguous. The CDR3 has 12 amino acids. In germline, CDR1 is LGHDT, CDR2 YNNKEL (reference sequence). Trimming shortened V by 1 base and J by 4 bases, and 4 bases separated the two germline ends.

V usage is TRBV28 and J usage is TRBJ1-5; weak D call: TRBD1 (5 bases). The V and J ends lost 7 bases and 7 bases respectively, with 20 bases between them. Per germline, CDR1 MDHEN and CDR2 SYDVKM. The CDR3 extends over 15 amino acids. CDR3 amino acids: CASNVLGRVGQPQHF. The CDR3 DNA follows: TGTGCCAGCAACGTTTTGGGGCGCGTGGGACAGCCCCAGCATTTT.

The CDR3 region has the DNA TGTGCCAGCAGCTTCGGACAGGGGTGGGAGACCCAGTACTTC. It codes for CASSFGQGWETQYF. The chain joins TRBV11-1 to TRBJ2-5; 9 nucleotides match TRBD1. V lost 3 bases and J lost 5; bases outside the gene matches: 4. This CDR3 is built from 14 residues. The V gene's germline CDR1 is SGHAT and CDR2 FQDESV (reference sequence).

This chain's CDR3 is CASRISGDWGEQYF. For the CDR3, the DNA is TGTGCCAGCAGGATTAGCGGGGATTGGGGCGAGCAGTACTTC. The gene calls are TRBV2 and TRBJ2-7, with 8 positions matching TRBD2. Germline V lookup: CDR1 SNHLY, CDR2 FYNNEI. V shed 6 bases, J shed 6 bases, and the junction held 10 bases outside the gene matches. The CDR3 sequence is 14 residues long.

There are a few counts of this clone. The chain employs TRBV2 and TRBJ2-1; D is perhaps TRBD2 (6 bases). The CDR3 is made up of 15 amino acids. The V and J ends lost 4 bases and 3 bases respectively, with 13 bases between them. The germline CDR1 and CDR2 sequences are SNHLY and FYNNEI. This CDR3 is CASSVGAGYYNEQFF. CDR3 DNA: TGTGCCAGCAGTGTGGGAGCGGGTTACTACAATGAGCAGTTCTTC. The variable domain in full, with the rest retrieved from reference TRBV2 and TRBJ2-1, is EPEVTQTPSHQVTQMGQEVILRCVPISNHLYFYWYRQILGQKVEFLVSFYNNEISEKSEIFDDQFSVERPDGSNFTLKIRSTKLEDSAMYFCASSVGAGYYNEQFFGPGTRLTVL.

V usage is TRBV23-1 and J usage is TRBJ1-5, with D possibly TRBD1 on 5 matching bases. TRBV23-1 is reported as an ORF; its role is uncertain. Trimming cost V 6 bases and J 7 bases, with 22 bases left between them. There are 16 residues in the CDR3. The CDR3 DNA is TGCGCCAGCAGGGACGAACGGGCTACCAAGGGGCAGCCCCAGCATTTT. Amino acid sequence: CASRDERATKGQPQHF.

This clone was detected a few times. The chain uses TRBV7-2 and TRBJ2-3, with TRBD2 identical over 12 bases. The CDR3 runs 16 residues. CDR1 is SGHTA, CDR2 FQGNSA, per germline. V dropped 5 bases and J dropped 3; count of bases not matched to a gene: 6. The CDR3 region has the DNA TGTGCCAGCAGCCAACTAGCGGGAGGTGGTACAGATACGCAGTATTTT. Translation: CASSQLAGGGTDTQYF.

The rearrangement joins TRBV28 to TRBJ2-1; D might be TRBD1 (6 bases). Looked up from germline, CDR1 is MDHEN and CDR2 is SYDVKM. The CDR3 totals 12 residues. V shed 5 bases and J shed 13 bases, with 15 bases lying between them. DNA for the CDR3: TGTGCCAGCAGTATTACAGGGAATGCTCAGTTCTTC. This encodes CASSITGNAQFF. The entire variable domain, with the rest obtained from reference TRBV28 and TRBJ2-1, is as follows: DVKVTQSSRYLVKRTGEKVFLECVQDMDHENMFWYRQDPGLGLRLIYFSYDVKMKEKGDIPEGYSVSREKKERFSLILESASTNQTSMYLCASSITGNAQFFGPGTRLTVL.

The J gene is TRBJ1-5, the V gene TRBV27; D gene uncertain. The germline gives CDR1 MNHEY, CDR2 SMNVEV (reference sequence). The CDR3 is 15 amino acids. Trimming stripped 0 bases from V and 4 bases from J, with 10 bases between. The CDR3 spells CASSLSIRENQPQHF. DNA for the CDR3: TGTGCCAGCAGTTTATCAATCCGGGAAAATCAGCCCCAGCATTTT.

This sequence joins TRBV19 and TRBJ1-1; TRBD1 agrees at 8 bases. Germline trimming cut 6 bases from V and 8 bases from J; bases unmatched to any gene: 5. Per the germline V gene, CDR1 is LNHDA and CDR2 is SQIVND (reference sequence). CDR3 length: 12 residues. Here the CDR3 DNA reads TGTGCCAGTAGGGACAGGGACAGCGAAGCTTTCTTT. Protein product: CASRDRDSEAFF.

This chain connects TRBV9 to TRBJ2-5, with D possibly matching TRBD1 (6 bases). Germline CDR1 is SGDLS and CDR2 is YYNGEE. Deletions cut 0 bases from V and 3 bases from J, with 18 bases between. This CDR3 region has 17 residues. The CDR3 DNA is TGTGCCAGCAGCGTAGGGTCAGGGGTTCTTGCAAAAGAGACCCAGTACTTC. Translated: CASSVGSGVLAKETQYF. Using reference TRBV9 and TRBJ2-5 for the parts outside the CDR3, the full variable domain is DSGVTQTPKHLITATGQRVTLRCSPRSGDLSVYWYQQSLDQGLQFLIQYYNGEERAKGNILERFSAQQFPDLHSELNLSSLELGDSALYFCASSVGSGVLAKETQYFGPGTRLLVL.

This sequence joins TRBV5-1 and TRBJ1-2; D possibly corresponds to TRBD1 (5 bases). Germline CDR1 and CDR2: SGHRS and YFSETQ. CDR3 length equals 14 residues. V lost 4 bases and J 4 bases, leaving 14 bases between the germline ends. The CDR3 sequence: CASSGGTGAYGYTF. In DNA, the CDR3 is TGCGCCAGCAGCGGGGGGACGGGAGCCTATGGCTACACCTTC.

This chain uses TRBV19 with TRBJ2-1, with D hard to call. This CDR3 spans 16 amino acids. Germline CDR1 reads LNHDA; CDR2 reads SQIVND (reference sequence). V lost 3 bases and J 4 bases, leaving 16 bases between the germline ends. As DNA, the CDR3 is TGTGCCAGTAGTATTTATGGGGAATACCCTTACAATGAGCAGTTCTTC. It is translated as CASSIYGEYPYNEQFF.

The chain has TRBV27 and TRBJ1-5; D not resolved. V lost 5 bases to trimming and J lost 0 bases, with 8 bases between them. The CDR3 consists of 14 residues. From germline, CDR1 is MNHEY and CDR2 SMNVEV (reference sequence). This chain's CDR3 is CASSTTDSNQPQHF. The CDR3 nucleotides read TGTGCCAGCAGTACGACTGATAGCAATCAGCCCCAGCATTTT.

The CDR3 protein is CASSFVVSDKTRSYEQYF. In DNA, the CDR3 is TGTGCCAGCAGCTTTGTCGTCAGCGACAAAACCCGGAGCTACGAGCAGTACTTC. The V call is TRBV7-2, the J call TRBJ2-7; D is ambiguous. CDR3 length: 18 residues. From germline, CDR1 is SGHTA and CDR2 FQGNSA. Trimming shortened V by 3 bases and J by 3 bases, and 24 bases separated the two germline ends. Together with reference TRBV7-2 and TRBJ2-7, the CDR3 gives the full variable domain: GAGVSQSPSNKVTEKGKDVELRCDPISGHTALYWYRQSLGQGLEFLIYFQGNSAPDKSGLPSDRFSAERTGGSVSTLTIQRTQQEDSAVYLCASSFVVSDKTRSYEQYFGPGTRLTVT.

The chain joins TRBV7-7 to TRBJ1-4; unclear D gene. The V and J ends lost 3 bases and 0 bases respectively, with 8 bases between them. CDR1 and CDR2 from the germline V gene are SSHAT and FNYEAQ (reference sequence). The length of the CDR3 is 15 residues. The CDR3 protein is CASSLSGATNEKLFF. The CDR3 coding sequence is TGTGCCAGCAGCTTGAGTGGGGCAACTAATGAAAAACTGTTTTTT.

The V gene is TRBV3-1 (or the pseudogene TRBV3-2), the J gene TRBJ1-6; D gene unclear. This CDR3 comprises 15 residues. CDR1 LGHDT and CDR2 YNNKEL come from the germline V gene (reference sequence). V was pared by 1 base and J by 3 bases, with 7 bases between. The CDR3 bases are TGTGCCAGCAGCCAAGTCCCGGGCTATAATTCACCCCTCCACTTT. As protein: CASSQVPGYNSPLHF.

V usage is TRBV28 and J usage is TRBJ2-1, with TRBD2 matching 10 bases. Germline values: CDR1 MDHEN, CDR2 SYDVKM. V was clipped by 2 bases and J by 14 bases; unmatched bases: 9. The length of the CDR3 is 14 residues. The CDR3 DNA is TGTGCCAGCAGTTTAGGGGTAGCGGGGGGATTGGAGTTCTTC. This sequence encodes CASSLGVAGGLEFF.

This chain connects TRBV28 to TRBJ1-5; D is unclear. Germline V CDR1 and CDR2: MDHEN, SYDVKM. V was clipped by 4 bases and J by 2 bases, with 12 bases between them. The CDR3 contains 15 residues. In nucleotides, the CDR3 is TGTGCCAGCAGTTCCCCAAACTGGGGCAATCAGCCCCAGCATTTT. Residues: CASSSPNWGNQPQHF.

This clone was seen a handful of times. CDR3 region: CASSLDQGVNSPLHF. The CDR3 region has the DNA TGCGCCAGCAGCTTGGATCAGGGGGTTAATTCACCCCTCCACTTT. The rearrangement links TRBV5-1 to TRBJ1-6; 7 bases line up with TRBD1. Germline assignment: CDR1 SGHRS and CDR2 YFSETQ. J was trimmed by 6 bases and V by 0 bases; bases with no gene match: 3. The CDR3 is 15 amino acids.

The chain has TRBV4-1 and TRBJ1-6; D unclear. This CDR3 spans 12 amino acids. The germline V and J ends were trimmed by 3 bases and 5 bases, with 2 bases remaining between them. CDR1 and CDR2 from the germline V gene are MGHRA and YSYEKL. As DNA, the CDR3 is TGCGCCAGCAGCCAGGATAATTCACCCCTCCACTTT. It encodes CASSQDNSPLHF.

The rearrangement uses TRBV18 and TRBJ1-2; D is possibly TRBD1 (6 bases). V shed 0 bases and J shed 5 bases, with 16 bases lying between them. CDR3 length: 16 residues. From germline, CDR1 is KGHSH and CDR2 LQKENI. The CDR3 spells CASSPPMSQGTYGYTF. The CDR3 DNA reads as TGTGCCAGCTCACCACCGATGTCACAGGGAACTTATGGCTACACCTTC.

The chain recombines TRBV5-1 with TRBJ2-1; D is perhaps TRBD1 (6 bases). Germline V gene sequence: CDR1 SGHRS, CDR2 YFSETQ. CDR3 size: 15 residues. V was pared by 0 bases and J by 5 bases, with 12 bases between. The CDR3 loop is CASSLGQATNNEQFF. The CDR3 region has the DNA TGCGCCAGCAGCTTGGGACAGGCTACCAACAATGAGCAGTTCTTC.

Note on this clone: This sample also contains other DNA sequences that code for the same CDR3. CDR3 DNA: TGTGCCAGCAGTTTGGTTACTAGCGGGGGGGCGGGTCTGTTCTTC. This codes for CASSLVTSGGAGLFF. V and J are TRBV27 and TRBJ2-1; 13 bases line up with TRBD2. Germline values: CDR1 MNHEY, CDR2 SMNVEV (reference sequence). This CDR3 spans 15 amino acids. V shed 3 bases and J 15 bases; nucleotides not matched to a gene: 11.